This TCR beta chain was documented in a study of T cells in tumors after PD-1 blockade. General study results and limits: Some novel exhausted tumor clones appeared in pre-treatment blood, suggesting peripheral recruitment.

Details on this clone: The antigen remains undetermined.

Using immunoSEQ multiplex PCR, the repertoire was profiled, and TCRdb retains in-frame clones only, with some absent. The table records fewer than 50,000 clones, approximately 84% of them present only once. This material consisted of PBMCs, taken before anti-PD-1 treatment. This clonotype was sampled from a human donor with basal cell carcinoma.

CDR3 protein: CASSHLRDNTGELFF. In DNA form, the CDR3 reads TGTGCCAGCAGCCATCTCCGGGATAACACCGGGGAGCTGTTTTTT. The chain recombines TRBV4-2 with TRBJ2-2; D might be TRBD2 (5 bases). This CDR3 spans 15 amino acids. Germline CDR1 reads LGHNA; CDR2 reads YNFKEQ. V was pared by 3 bases and J by 2 bases, with 10 bases between.